This is a list of T cell receptor beta chains from one sample in a study of blood T cell repertoires in COVID-19. The data were produced by immunoSEQ multiplex PCR, yet TCRdb's version contains in-frame clones alone and is incomplete. The sample records about 220,000 clones, about 90% being singletons. Sequenced sample: peripheral blood. The receptors were sampled from a man between 40 and 49 years old with active or convalescent COVID-19. The CDR3 runs from the conserved cysteine through the conserved F or W. D genes are given only for firm matches.

cdr3_aa: CASSPRHGLNEKLFF; j_call: TRBJ1-4; v_call: TRBV9; d_call: -
cdr3_aa: CASSDPSNEQFF; j_call: TRBJ2-1; v_call: TRBV10-1; d_call: -
cdr3_aa: CASSFEAGGQGLSQPQHF; j_call: TRBJ1-5; v_call: TRBV5-5; d_call: TRBD1
cdr3_aa: CASSLPGDDGNTIYF; j_call: TRBJ1-3; v_call: TRBV28; d_call: -
cdr3_aa: CASSTIRGTEAFF; j_call: TRBJ1-1; v_call: TRBV19; d_call: TRBD1
cdr3_aa: CASSRPTGDYGYTF; j_call: TRBJ1-2; v_call: TRBV4-1; d_call: TRBD1
cdr3_aa: CASSTDSDTRDTANTDTQYF; j_call: TRBJ2-3; v_call: TRBV28; d_call: -
cdr3_aa: CASKAGDAEAFF; j_call: TRBJ1-1; v_call: TRBV2; d_call: -
cdr3_aa: CASSARDRGRLNTEAFF; j_call: TRBJ1-1; v_call: TRBV7-9; d_call: TRBD1
cdr3_aa: CASTENFGGSGGELFF; j_call: TRBJ2-2; v_call: TRBV2; d_call: -
cdr3_aa: CASSSGQGESEQYF; j_call: TRBJ2-7; v_call: TRBV5-1; d_call: TRBD1
cdr3_aa: CASSEGNRRGGRETQYF; j_call: TRBJ2-5; v_call: TRBV6-1; d_call: TRBD2
cdr3_aa: CASSLSPGGYGYTF; j_call: TRBJ1-2; v_call: TRBV7-3; d_call: -
cdr3_aa: CASSPQGNQPQHF; j_call: TRBJ1-5; v_call: TRBV6-5; d_call: TRBD1
cdr3_aa: CASSSPYGPAQGAYGYTF; j_call: TRBJ1-2; v_call: TRBV11-2; d_call: TRBD1
cdr3_aa: CASSPRRASGNTIYF; j_call: TRBJ1-3; v_call: TRBV5-6; d_call: -